This T cell receptor beta chain was retrieved from a study of monozygotic twins with inflammatory bowel disease. After re-calling the 5' RACE reads, TCRdb lists one entry per CDR3 protein, DNA absent. The table lists fewer than 550,000 distinct CDR3 sequences. Remarks on this clonotype: The antigen remains undetermined.

Broader study findings: Possibly reflecting limited power, no difference in repertoire similarity was found between concordant and discordant twins.

Germline CDR1 SGHVS, CDR2 FQNEAQ. This CDR3 comprises 15 residues. V usage is TRBV7-8 and J usage is TRBJ2-2; checking the TCRdb D call of TRBD1 is not possible without DNA. The clonotype was recovered from a human donor with ulcerative colitis or Crohn's disease, or a healthy co-twin of an affected twin (not recorded which). The source material was blood. The chain's CDR3 is CASSLSPGRTGELFF.